A selection of T cell receptor beta chains follows, all from one sample in a study of T-cell memory formation after mild COVID-19. TCRdb itself ran the 5' RACE reads through MiXCR, one entry per CDR3 protein. The sample contains roughly 220,000 distinct CDR3 sequences, about 9.2% of which appear only once. The sample comprised PBMCs or a T cell subset sorted from them (not recorded which). The receptors come from a man between 18 and 29 years old who had mild COVID-19 (a few samples of this study predate the infection). Cell type and time point are not known. Both conserved end residues are part of each CDR3. The order of the fields is V gene, D gene, clone size, J gene, CDR3 protein, CDR3 DNA. The D gene is left open where the match is weak. Clone size is shown for a subset of rows, as once, few, many or a class of expanded clone.

V gene: TRBV18; D gene: -; clone size: few; J gene: TRBJ1-1; CDR3 protein: CASSPLVTEAFF; CDR3 DNA: TGTGCCAGCTCACCACTCGTGACTGAAGCTTTCTTT
V gene: TRBV6-5; D gene: -; clone size: -; J gene: TRBJ2-5; CDR3 protein: CASSYSKTPYSPTQYF; CDR3 DNA: TGTGCCAGCAGTTACTCGAAGACGCCCTATAGTCCGACCCAGTACTTC
V gene: TRBV6-5; D gene: TRBD2; clone size: few; J gene: TRBJ2-3; CDR3 protein: CASSPGLAGGHTDTQYF; CDR3 DNA: TGTGCCAGCAGCCCGGGACTAGCGGGGGGACACACAGATACGCAGTATTTT
V gene: TRBV6-5; D gene: TRBD2; clone size: -; J gene: TRBJ2-7; CDR3 protein: CASSRLAGGGEQYF; CDR3 DNA: TGTGCCAGCAGCCGGCTAGCGGGGGGCGGCGAGCAGTACTTC
V gene: TRBV11-2; D gene: -; clone size: -; J gene: TRBJ2-1; CDR3 protein: CASSSLRGDRSEQFF; CDR3 DNA: TGTGCCAGCAGCTCCCTGAGGGGGGACCGTAGTGAGCAGTTCTTC
V gene: TRBV18; D gene: TRBD1; clone size: -; J gene: TRBJ1-1; CDR3 protein: CASSPTGATYREAFF; CDR3 DNA: TGTGCCAGCTCACCTACAGGGGCCACTTACCGCGAAGCTTTCTTT
V gene: TRBV11-2; D gene: -; clone size: few; J gene: TRBJ1-5; CDR3 protein: CASSLGATLQPQHF; CDR3 DNA: TGTGCCAGCAGCTTAGGGGCCACTTTACAGCCCCAGCATTTT
V gene: TRBV7-8; D gene: -; clone size: -; J gene: TRBJ2-3; CDR3 protein: CASSLQGGRFTDTQYF; CDR3 DNA: TGTGCCAGCAGCCTTCAGGGGGGCCGATTCACAGATACGCAGTATTTT
V gene: TRBV12-3/TRBV12-4; D gene: -; clone size: -; J gene: TRBJ2-3; CDR3 protein: CASTPKKLLPTDTQYF; CDR3 DNA: TGTGCCAGCACCCCAAAGAAGCTTCTACCCACAGATACGCAGTATTTT
V gene: TRBV5-1; D gene: -; clone size: -; J gene: TRBJ2-3; CDR3 protein: CASSLETRGAQYF; CDR3 DNA: TGCGCCAGCAGCCTGGAGACCCGAGGAGCGCAGTATTTT
V gene: TRBV5-1; D gene: -; clone size: many; J gene: TRBJ2-1; CDR3 protein: CASSFLRDWAYNEQFF; CDR3 DNA: TGCGCCAGCAGCTTCCTCCGGGACTGGGCCTACAATGAGCAGTTCTTC
V gene: TRBV29-1; D gene: TRBD2; clone size: few; J gene: TRBJ2-1; CDR3 protein: CSVGASGGDEQFF; CDR3 DNA: TGCAGCGTTGGAGCTAGCGGGGGAGATGAGCAGTTCTTC
V gene: TRBV5-6; D gene: -; clone size: -; J gene: TRBJ2-3; CDR3 protein: CASSLIQSTDTQYF; CDR3 DNA: TGTGCCAGCAGCTTGATCCAGTCAACAGATACGCAGTATTTT
V gene: TRBV7-2; D gene: -; clone size: few; J gene: TRBJ2-1; CDR3 protein: CASSLAGSFYNEQFF; CDR3 DNA: TGTGCCAGCAGCTTAGCGGGCTCCTTCTACAATGAGCAGTTCTTC
V gene: TRBV5-1; D gene: -; clone size: -; J gene: TRBJ1-3; CDR3 protein: CASSQGTANNGNTIYF; CDR3 DNA: TGCGCCAGCAGCCAGGGCACAGCTAACAACGGAAACACCATATATTTT
V gene: TRBV4-2; D gene: TRBD1; clone size: few; J gene: TRBJ1-1; CDR3 protein: CASSQILGPRGSEVTFF; CDR3 DNA: TGTGCCAGCAGCCAAATCCTGGGACCCAGGGGGTCGGAGGTAACTTTCTTT
V gene: TRBV6-6; D gene: TRBD2; clone size: many; J gene: TRBJ2-5; CDR3 protein: CASSSGLAGGDHGETQYF; CDR3 DNA: TGTGCCAGCAGTTCTGGACTAGCGGGGGGGGATCACGGGGAGACCCAGTACTTC
V gene: TRBV7-9; D gene: -; clone size: few; J gene: TRBJ2-2; CDR3 protein: CASSFGQYPTGELFF; CDR3 DNA: TGTGCCAGCAGCTTTGGGCAGTACCCCACCGGGGAGCTGTTTTTT
V gene: TRBV2; D gene: TRBD1; clone size: -; J gene: TRBJ2-2; CDR3 protein: CASSWTGPTGELFF; CDR3 DNA: TGTGCCAGCTCCTGGACAGGGCCCACCGGGGAGCTGTTTTTT
V gene: TRBV5-1; D gene: -; clone size: few; J gene: TRBJ2-3; CDR3 protein: CASSWGPPGDTQYF; CDR3 DNA: TGCGCCAGCAGCTGGGGACCTCCGGGGGATACGCAGTATTTT
V gene: TRBV4-2; D gene: TRBD2; clone size: -; J gene: TRBJ2-3; CDR3 protein: CASSRRTSGGASTDTQYF; CDR3 DNA: TGTGCCAGCAGCAGGCGGACTAGCGGGGGGGCCAGCACAGATACGCAGTATTTT
V gene: TRBV24-1; D gene: TRBD1; clone size: few; J gene: TRBJ1-1; CDR3 protein: CATTIPRQGAMNTEAFF; CDR3 DNA: TGTGCCACCACAATCCCGAGACAGGGGGCGATGAACACTGAAGCTTTCTTT
V gene: TRBV6-5; D gene: -; clone size: few; J gene: TRBJ1-1; CDR3 protein: CASSYGVSPLNTEAFF; CDR3 DNA: TGTGCCAGCAGTTATGGCGTCAGCCCTTTGAACACTGAAGCTTTCTTT
V gene: TRBV2; D gene: -; clone size: -; J gene: TRBJ2-2; CDR3 protein: CASSEALLIVRGTGELFF; CDR3 DNA: TGTGCCAGCAGTGAAGCGCTTTTGATAGTAAGAGGCACCGGGGAGCTGTTTTTT
V gene: TRBV10-1; D gene: TRBD1; clone size: many; J gene: TRBJ2-3; CDR3 protein: CASSDGQGTDTQYF; CDR3 DNA: TGCGCCAGCAGCGATGGACAGGGAACAGATACGCAGTATTTT
V gene: TRBV12-3/TRBV12-4; D gene: TRBD2; clone size: -; J gene: TRBJ2-2; CDR3 protein: CASSPRTSEAGELFF; CDR3 DNA: TGTGCCAGCAGTCCCCGGACTAGCGAAGCCGGGGAGCTGTTTTTT
V gene: TRBV29-1; D gene: -; clone size: few; J gene: TRBJ2-3; CDR3 protein: CSVRRASTDTQYF; CDR3 DNA: TGCAGCGTTCGGAGGGCTAGCACAGATACGCAGTATTTT
V gene: TRBV6-5; D gene: TRBD2; clone size: few; J gene: TRBJ2-3; CDR3 protein: CASSYSPRGGRDTQYF; CDR3 DNA: TGTGCCAGCAGTTACTCGCCGCGGGGGGGCAGGGATACGCAGTATTTT
V gene: TRBV9; D gene: -; clone size: many; J gene: TRBJ2-5; CDR3 protein: CASSVEGTALGETQYF; CDR3 DNA: TGTGCCAGCAGCGTAGAGGGGACGGCCCTCGGGGAGACCCAGTACTTC
V gene: TRBV5-1; D gene: -; clone size: many; J gene: TRBJ2-1; CDR3 protein: CASSLTGSSYNEQFF; CDR3 DNA: TGCGCCAGCAGCTTGACGGGGAGCTCCTACAATGAGCAGTTCTTC
V gene: TRBV5-1; D gene: -; clone size: many; J gene: TRBJ1-2; CDR3 protein: CASSLAQEQYGYTF; CDR3 DNA: TGCGCCAGCAGCTTGGCCCAGGAGCAGTATGGCTACACCTTC
V gene: TRBV4-1; D gene: TRBD2; clone size: many; J gene: TRBJ2-3; CDR3 protein: CASSHQLAGGSDTQYF; CDR3 DNA: TGCGCCAGCAGCCACCAACTAGCGGGGGGGTCGGATACGCAGTATTTT
V gene: TRBV25-1; D gene: -; clone size: few; J gene: TRBJ2-3; CDR3 protein: CASSVQGGTDTQYF; CDR3 DNA: TGTGCCAGCAGTGTCCAGGGCGGCACAGATACGCAGTATTTT
V gene: TRBV5-1; D gene: TRBD1; clone size: many; J gene: TRBJ2-7; CDR3 protein: CASSGTGEVYEQYF; CDR3 DNA: TGCGCCAGCAGCGGGACAGGGGAGGTCTACGAGCAGTACTTC
V gene: TRBV7-3; D gene: -; clone size: many; J gene: TRBJ1-1; CDR3 protein: CASRWTVNTEAFF; CDR3 DNA: TGTGCCAGCAGATGGACAGTGAACACTGAAGCTTTCTTT
V gene: TRBV12-3/TRBV12-4; D gene: TRBD1; clone size: -; J gene: TRBJ2-7; CDR3 protein: CASSLRTGQTYEQYF; CDR3 DNA: TGTGCCAGCAGTTTACGGACAGGCCAAACCTACGAGCAGTACTTC
V gene: TRBV27; D gene: TRBD1; clone size: few; J gene: TRBJ1-5; CDR3 protein: CASSLTGTAGYSNQPQHF; CDR3 DNA: TGTGCCAGCAGTTTGACCGGGACAGCGGGATATAGCAATCAGCCCCAGCATTTT
V gene: TRBV5-4; D gene: TRBD2; clone size: few; J gene: TRBJ2-2; CDR3 protein: CASSLTSANTGELFF; CDR3 DNA: TGTGCCAGCAGCCTGACTAGCGCGAACACCGGGGAGCTGTTTTTT
V gene: TRBV5-1; D gene: -; clone size: few; J gene: TRBJ2-1; CDR3 protein: CASSLRTRRASYNEQFF; CDR3 DNA: TGCGCCAGCAGCTTACGAACCCGACGAGCGAGCTACAATGAGCAGTTCTTC
V gene: TRBV6-5; D gene: -; clone size: few; J gene: TRBJ1-5; CDR3 protein: CASSYRQNQPQHF; CDR3 DNA: TGTGCCAGCAGTTATCGTCAGAATCAGCCCCAGCATTTT